This T cell receptor (beta chain) was profiled in a study of control samples from healthy donors and cancer patients. The method was immunoSEQ multiplex PCR; TCRdb's version includes in-frame clones alone and lacks a portion of them. The profile covers approximately 100,000 clones, with around 89% appearing a single time and less than 8.5% taken by the ten largest. The clonotype originates from a man in his thirties or forties in good health. The specimen was blood.

The CDR3 spells CASSDEGANVLTF. CDR3 nucleotide sequence: TGTGCCAGCAGCGACGAGGGGGCCAACGTCCTGACTTTC. V and J are TRBV5-6 and TRBJ2-6, with D unresolved. This CDR3 is built from 13 residues. CDR1 and CDR2 (germline): SGHDT, YYEEEE. With 4 bases removed from V and 4 bases from J, the gap between germline ends came to 6 bases. Full variable domain (remainder filled in from reference TRBV5-6 and TRBJ2-6): DAGVTQSPTHLIKTRGQQVTLRCSPKSGHDTVSWYQQALGQGPQFIFQYYEEEERQRGNFPDRFSGHQFPNYSSELNVNALLLGDSALYLCASSDEGANVLTFGAGSRLTVL.